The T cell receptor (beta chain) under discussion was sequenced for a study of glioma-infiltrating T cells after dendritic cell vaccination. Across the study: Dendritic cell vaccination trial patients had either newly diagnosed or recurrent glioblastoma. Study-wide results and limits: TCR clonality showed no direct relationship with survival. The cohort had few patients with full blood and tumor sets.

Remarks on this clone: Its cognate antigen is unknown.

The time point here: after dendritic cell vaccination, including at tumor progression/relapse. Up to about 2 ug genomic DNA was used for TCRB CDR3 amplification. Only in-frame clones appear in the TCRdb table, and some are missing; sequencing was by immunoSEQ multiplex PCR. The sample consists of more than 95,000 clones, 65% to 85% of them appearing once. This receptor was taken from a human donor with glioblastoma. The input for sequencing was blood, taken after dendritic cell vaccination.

DNA for the CDR3: TGTGCCAGTAGTATAGAGGGACGTCGCGAGGGGGCTGAAGCTTTCTTT. Encoded protein: CASSIEGRREGAEAFF. The genes are TRBV19 and TRBJ1-1; D is perhaps TRBD1 (6 bases). The CDR3 contains 16 residues. Germline V gene data show CDR1 as LNHDA and CDR2 as SQIVND (reference sequence). Trimming pared 0 bases from V and 6 bases from J, leaving 17 bases between.